The 17 T cell receptor beta chains reported below all come from one sample, sequenced in a study of shared clonotypes between healthy human individuals. Libraries were prepared by immunoSEQ multiplex PCR; TCRdb keeps only in-frame clonotypes and omits some of them. The sample lists around 2,100,000 clones, around 96% occurring once. Selected positively for CCR7 and CD45RO-negative, naive CD8 cells excluded terminally differentiated effector memory CD45RA+ cells. Source material: naive CD8+ T cells sorted from blood. The receptors stem from a man aged 18 to 29 in good health.

In this sample, this clone turned up a few times. J is TRBJ1-4 and V is TRBV2; 9 nucleotides match TRBD1. Per the germline V gene, CDR1 is SNHLY and CDR2 is FYNNEI. Trimming at V came to 7 bases and at J to 4 bases, leaving 1 base not matched to a gene. CDR3 length equals 13 residues. CDR3: CASMGQGNEKLFF. Here the CDR3 DNA reads TGTGCCAGCATGGGACAGGGTAATGAAAAACTGTTTTTT.

The chain combines TRBV10-2 with TRBJ1-2; TRBD1 aligns across 7 bases. CDR1 and CDR2 from the germline V gene are WSHSY and SAAADI. The V segment lost 3 bases and the J segment 0 bases; nucleotides outside the gene matches: 4. The length of the CDR3 is 15 residues. The CDR3 reads CASSDRQGANYGYTF. The CDR3 region has the DNA TGCGCCAGCAGTGACCGACAGGGAGCTAACTATGGCTACACCTTC.

The J gene is TRBJ1-2, the V gene TRBV5-6; D may be TRBD1 (5 bases). Trimming took off 0 bases at V and 4 bases at J, with 16 bases between the two ends. Germline-derived CDR1 and CDR2 are SGHDT and YYEEEE. CDR3 length equals 16 residues. Written as DNA, the CDR3 is TGTGCCAGCAGCTTGGGGGGAACCTGGACAAGCTATGGCTACACCTTC. Its translation is CASSLGGTWTSYGYTF.

V is TRBV27 and J is TRBJ2-7; 9 bases are shared with TRBD1. Per germline, CDR1 MNHEY and CDR2 SMNVEV (reference sequence). V lost 1 base, J lost 2 bases, and 6 bases stayed unmatched. The CDR3 consists of 16 residues. The CDR3 sequence is CASSLLVGTGTYEQYF. CDR3 nucleotide sequence: TGTGCCAGCAGTTTATTGGTAGGGACAGGGACCTACGAGCAGTACTTC.

This clone appeared a single time. The gene calls are TRBV27 and TRBJ1-6; weak D call: TRBD1 (6 bases). V shed 2 bases and J shed 12 bases, with 26 bases lying between them. The CDR3 runs 18 residues. The V gene's germline CDR1 is MNHEY and CDR2 SMNVEV (reference sequence). The CDR3 sequence is CASSLTLPRTEKGEPLHF. The CDR3 DNA reads TGTGCCAGCAGTTTAACACTCCCCCGGACAGAGAAAGGTGAACCCCTCCACTTT.

The DNA for the CDR3 is TGTGCCAGCAGCTCTAGCGTAGAGACCCAGTACTTC. This gives the protein CASSSSVETQYF. This chain uses TRBV28 with TRBJ2-5; possible D gene TRBD2, 6 bases. This CDR3 is built from 12 residues. Deletions cut 6 bases from V and 4 bases from J, with 9 bases between. Germline V lookup: CDR1 MDHEN, CDR2 SYDVKM.

This rearrangement joins TRBV5-1 to TRBJ2-2; 7 bases fit TRBD1. J lost 2 bases, V lost 7 bases, and 8 bases had no gene match. Germline loops: CDR1 SGHRS, CDR2 YFSETQ. CDR3 size: 15 residues. The CDR3 DNA reads TGCGCCAGCCAGCGGTCAGGGGGTAACACCGGGGAGCTGTTTTTT. Amino acid sequence: CASQRSGGNTGELFF.

V gene TRBV27 combines with J gene TRBJ2-7; 15 bases are a match to TRBD2. The V segment lost 6 bases and the J segment 4 bases; nucleotides outside the gene matches: 4. This CDR3 contains 15 residues. The germline CDR1 and CDR2 sequences are MNHEY and SMNVEV (reference sequence). The CDR3 loop reads CASRTGLAGGYEQYF. The CDR3 nucleotides are TGTGCCAGCAGGACCGGACTAGCGGGAGGGTACGAGCAGTACTTC.

This chain links TRBV9 with TRBJ1-1; 9 positions match TRBD1. This CDR3 has 15 amino acids. Germline CDR1 is SGDLS and CDR2 is YYNGEE. The V and J ends lost 3 bases and 3 bases, in that order; junction bases with no gene match: 6. CDR3 sequence: CASSESRQGDTEAFF. The CDR3 DNA follows: TGTGCCAGCAGCGAAAGTAGACAGGGGGACACTGAAGCTTTCTTT.

This clone was detected only once. Other DNA sequences from this sample encode an identical CDR3 as well. The J gene is TRBJ1-1, the V gene TRBV5-1; TRBD1 matches 7 bases. Trimming cost V 5 bases and J 5 bases; bases outside gene matches: 6. The CDR3 sequence is 13 residues long. The germline CDR1 and CDR2 sequences are SGHRS and YFSETQ. The CDR3 DNA is TGCGCCAGCAGTTATACAGGGGAAACTGAAGCTTTCTTT. Translation: CASSYTGETEAFF.

The rearrangement links TRBV30 to TRBJ1-2, with no clear D. Between the trimmed V and J ends, which lost 1 base and 8 bases, there was a span of 11 bases. This CDR3 has 12 amino acids. The V gene's germline CDR1 is GTSNPN and CDR2 SVGIG (reference sequence). Here the CDR3 reads CAWSASGFGYTF. DNA for the CDR3: TGTGCCTGGAGTGCGTCGGGCTTCGGCTACACCTTC.

This chain uses TRBV11-2 with TRBJ1-1; TRBD1 might be the D (6 bases). The CDR3 loop spans 13 amino acids. Deletions cut 6 bases from V and 7 bases from J, with 15 bases between. Per germline, CDR1 SGHAT and CDR2 FQNNGV. CDR3 amino acids: CASRQGGGLEAFF. The CDR3 nucleotides are TGTGCCAGCAGGCAAGGGGGAGGTCTTGAAGCTTTCTTT. Based on the CDR3 plus reference TRBV11-2 and TRBJ1-1, the full variable domain is EAGVAQSPRYKIIEKRQSVAFWCNPISGHATLYWYQQILGQGPKLLIQFQNNGVVDDSQLPKDRFSAERLKGVDSTLKIQPAKLEDSAVYLCASRQGGGLEAFFGQGTRLTVV.

This clone was recorded only once. The chain uses TRBV30 and TRBJ2-2; 9 positions match TRBD1. The germline V gene encodes CDR1 GTSNPN and CDR2 SVGIG (reference sequence). The CDR3 has 13 amino acids. V shed 8 bases, J shed 7 bases, and the junction held 8 bases outside the gene matches. The CDR3 DNA reads TGTGCCGGACAGGGGAGATATTTCGGGGAGCTGTTTTTT. This gives the protein CAGQGRYFGELFF.

V usage is TRBV7-2 and J usage is TRBJ2-2; TRBD2 agrees at 12 bases. The CDR3 sequence is 18 residues long. The V segment lost 5 bases and the J segment 0 bases; nucleotides outside the gene matches: 7. The germline CDR1 and CDR2 sequences are SGHTA and FQGNSA. DNA of the CDR3: TGTGCCAGCAGCCCTAAGACTAGCGGGAGCCCGAACACCGGGGAGCTGTTTTTT. It codes for CASSPKTSGSPNTGELFF.

V usage is TRBV19 and J usage is TRBJ1-1; D remains ambiguous. Germline V gene data show CDR1 as LNHDA and CDR2 as SQIVND (reference sequence). Trimming shortened V by 7 bases and J by 4 bases, and 13 bases separated the two germline ends. There are 13 residues in the CDR3. CDR3 in DNA: TGTGCCAGTAAACTGGTGGGAATCACTGAAGCTTTCTTT. Residues: CASKLVGITEAFF.

Note on this clone: The same CDR3 is also encoded by other DNA sequences in this sample. The CDR3 region is CASSLYPSTDTQYF. The CDR3 region has the DNA TGTGCCAGCAGTTTATACCCTAGCACAGATACGCAGTATTTT. This chain connects TRBV27 to TRBJ2-3; D gene ambiguous. This CDR3 spans 14 amino acids. Trimming left V 1 base short and J 0 bases short, with 5 bases between. Germline-derived CDR1 and CDR2 are MNHEY and SMNVEV (reference sequence).

This sequence joins TRBV6-6 and TRBJ2-1; D unresolved. CDR1 is MNHNY and CDR2 is SVGAGI in the germline V gene (reference sequence). The CDR3 is 15 residues long. V dropped 0 bases and J dropped 0 bases, with 6 bases sitting between them. The chain's CDR3 is CASSYSFSSYNEQFF. The CDR3 bases are TGTGCCAGCAGTTACTCGTTCAGCTCCTACAATGAGCAGTTCTTC.